These T cell receptor beta chains were read from a single sample in a study of regulatory T cells in long-lasting Graves disease. TCRdb re-called the multiplex PCR reads through MiXCR, storing one row per CDR3 protein. The top ten hold roughly an eighth of the sample, which has about 470,000 distinct CDR3 sequences, under 20% seen once. The same data also contributed to another study, on T cells in Graves' hyperthyroidism and ophthalmopathy.

Sequenced material: peripheral blood mononuclear cells (PBMCs), taken at new diagnosis, from a patient treated with antithyroid drugs. The receptor set was obtained from a man aged 35 to 55 with Graves disease. CDR3s include the opening cysteine and the closing phenylalanine or tryptophan. The D gene is left open where the match is weak. Size values are once, few and many counts, or a class for expanded clones, and some rows have none.

TRBJ2-2 - - TRBV12-3/TRBV12-4 CASTRFRQSGELFF TGTGCCAGCACCCGATTCAGACAGTCCGGGGAGCTGTTTTTT
TRBJ2-1 - many TRBV5-5 CASSLGVHSYNEQFF TGTGCCAGCAGCTTGGGGGTACACTCCTACAATGAGCAGTTCTTC
TRBJ2-1 TRBD2 many TRBV12-5 CASGLVPPVGLAVSYNEQFF TGTGCTAGTGGTTTGGTTCCCCCTGTAGGACTAGCGGTGTCCTACAATGAGCAGTTCTTC
TRBJ1-2 - many TRBV20-1 CSATEDAANYGYTF TGCAGTGCTACCGAAGACGCTGCTAACTATGGCTACACCTTC
TRBJ1-1 TRBD1 few TRBV11-2 CASSSHRDSNTEAFF TGTGCCAGCAGCTCCCACCGGGACAGCAACACTGAAGCTTTCTTT
TRBJ2-7 - many TRBV27 CASSSPGTARGEQYF TGTGCCAGCAGTTCCCCCGGGACAGCCCGGGGGGAGCAGTACTTC
TRBJ1-2 - few TRBV5-1 CASSLVTATGQRINYGYTF TGTGCCAGCAGCTTGGTCACGGCAACAGGACAGAGAATTAACTATGGCTACACCTTC
TRBJ2-2 - many TRBV5-1 CASSLAGEQGLTGELFF TGCGCCAGCAGCTTGGCCGGGGAACAGGGACTAACCGGGGAGCTGTTTTTT
TRBJ2-1 - many TRBV11-2 CASSLVQQGFNEQFF TGTGCCAGCAGCTTAGTGCAGCAGGGTTTCAATGAGCAGTTCTTC
TRBJ1-5 - many TRBV28 CASSPLWGVSQPQHF TGTGCCAGCAGCCCTTTATGGGGGGTCAGCCAGCCCCAGCATTTT
TRBJ1-1 - many TRBV2 CASIKGENTEAFF TGTGCCAGCATCAAGGGGGAGAACACTGAAGCTTTCTTT
TRBJ2-5 TRBD1 few TRBV7-9 CASSFAGGQETQYF TGTGCCAGCAGCTTCGCAGGGGGCCAAGAGACCCAGTACTTC
TRBJ1-5 - - TRBV5-6 CASSLATNQPQHF TGTGCCAGCAGCTTGGCCACCAATCAGCCCCAGCATTTT
TRBJ2-2 TRBD2 - TRBV7-3 CASSQREWGTGELFF TGTGCCAGCTCCCAGCGGGAGTGGGGCACCGGGGAGCTGTTTTTT
TRBJ2-2 TRBD1 few TRBV27 CASTLKQGANTGELFF TGTGCCAGCACCCTTAAACAGGGGGCTAACACCGGGGAGCTGTTTTTT
TRBJ1-3 TRBD1 - TRBV9 CASSTGTGPGNTIYF TGTGCCAGCAGTACCGGGACAGGACCTGGAAACACCATATATTTT
TRBJ2-1 TRBD2 many TRBV20-1 CSAVSGSNLNEQFF TGCAGTGCCGTTAGCGGGAGCAATCTCAATGAGCAGTTCTTC
TRBJ2-7 TRBD2 many TRBV5-1 CASSLGLAGEYEQYF TGCGCCAGCAGCTTGGGACTAGCGGGAGAGTACGAGCAGTACTTC
TRBJ2-7 TRBD1 many TRBV5-1 CASSLARGPSYEQYF TGCGCCAGCAGCTTGGCCAGGGGGCCTTCCTACGAGCAGTACTTC
TRBJ2-4 - - TRBV19 CASSRTQGTKNIQYF TGTGCCAGTAGTCGCACACAGGGAACCAAAAACATTCAGTACTTC
TRBJ2-1 - - TRBV14 CASSQYTSGSYNEQFF TGTGCCAGCAGCCAGTACACGTCTGGGTCCTACAATGAGCAGTTCTTC
TRBJ2-5 - many TRBV3-1 CASSQGSARETQYF TGTGCCAGCAGCCAAGGGTCCGCCAGGGAGACCCAGTACTTC
TRBJ2-7 TRBD1 many TRBV12-3/TRBV12-4 CASSPTGGEQYF TGTGCCAGCAGCCCAACAGGGGGCGAGCAGTACTTC